This T cell receptor (beta chain) was captured by sequencing in a study of spatial heterogeneity in lung cancer. This clonotype was counted a few times. Within a library made for alpha chains, this beta chain is off target, and its count is uninformative. This sample's time point: sample taken at primary tumor resection. Frozen PBMC, nontumor lung or tumor provided whole RNA, which was sequenced unsorted. The germline V gene has CDR1 MNHEY and CDR2 SVGAGI. This CDR3 has 16 amino acids. The ends were cut back, 2 bases at V and 6 bases at J, with 20 bases in the middle. TCRdb re-derived calls from the 5' RACE reads in MiXCR, one entry per CDR3 protein. Altogether roughly 3,200 distinct CDR3 sequences are present, about 29% being singletons, with the ten largest covering 30% to 40%.

The J gene is TRBJ2-7, the V gene TRBV6-5; D is perhaps TRBD2 (7 bases). This TCR came from a female donor with early-stage non-small cell lung cancer. The starting material was PBMCs, obtained at surgery. CDR3 DNA: TGTGCCAGCAGTTACCAGGGGCGGGAGTATAGATCCGAGCAGTACTTC. Its protein product is CASSYQGREYRSEQYF.